Below, 3 T cell receptor beta chains from the same sample are listed, as sequenced in a study of T cell repertoires in cytomegalovirus infection. TCRdb processed the reads anew with MiXCR; each CDR3 protein has one entry. Of 750,000 to 950,000 distinct CDR3 sequences in the sample, about 27% were seen once. These receptors' targets are unknown. Sequenced here: cultured CD8+ T cells from PBMCs, sampled from culture after CMV antigen stimulation. Every receptor here comes from a human donor in good health (CMV status not recorded). Some clones in this sample may be carry-over from other donors' samples.

This clonotype was detected a few times. This chain uses TRBV4-3 with TRBJ2-5; 8 bases fit TRBD1. This CDR3 is 14 amino acids long. Germline trimming cut 4 bases from V and 5 bases from J; bases unmatched to any gene: 6. The germline gives CDR1 LGHNA, CDR2 YSLEER. CDR3 DNA: TGCGCCAGCAGCCGCGACACAGGGGGTGAGACCCAGTACTTC. Amino acids: CASSRDTGGETQYF.

The chain recombines TRBV5-1 with TRBJ2-3; perhaps D is TRBD1 or TRBD2 (5 bases each). The CDR3 spans 15 residues. Trimming removed 0 bases at V and 4 bases at J, with 12 bases between. Germline assignment: CDR1 SGHRS and CDR2 YFSETQ. The CDR3 spells CASSLGGAFPDTQYF. In DNA, the CDR3 is TGCGCCAGCAGCTTGGGAGGGGCATTCCCAGATACGCAGTATTTT.

This clonotype was observed a few times. The rearrangement uses TRBV6-1 and TRBJ2-7; 8 positions match TRBD1. The V segment lost 1 base and the J segment 3 bases; nucleotides outside the gene matches: 5. The CDR3 is 15 residues long. The germline V gene encodes CDR1 MNHNS and CDR2 SASEGT. CDR3 region: CASSEEARGHYEQYF. The CDR3 DNA reads as TGTGCCAGCAGTGAAGAAGCCAGGGGGCACTACGAGCAGTACTTC.